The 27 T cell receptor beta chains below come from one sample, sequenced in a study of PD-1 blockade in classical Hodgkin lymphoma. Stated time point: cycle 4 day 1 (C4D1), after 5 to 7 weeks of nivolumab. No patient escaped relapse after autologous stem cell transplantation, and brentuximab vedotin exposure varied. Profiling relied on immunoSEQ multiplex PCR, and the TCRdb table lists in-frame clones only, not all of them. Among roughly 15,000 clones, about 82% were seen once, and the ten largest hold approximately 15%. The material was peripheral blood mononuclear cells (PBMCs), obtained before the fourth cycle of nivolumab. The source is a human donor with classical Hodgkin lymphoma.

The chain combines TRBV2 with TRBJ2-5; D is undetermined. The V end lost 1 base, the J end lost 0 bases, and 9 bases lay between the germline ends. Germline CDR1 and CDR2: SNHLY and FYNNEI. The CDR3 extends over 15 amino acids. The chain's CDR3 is CASSEDQRYQETQYF. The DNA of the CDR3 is TGTGCCAGCAGTGAAGATCAACGTTACCAAGAGACCCAGTACTTC.

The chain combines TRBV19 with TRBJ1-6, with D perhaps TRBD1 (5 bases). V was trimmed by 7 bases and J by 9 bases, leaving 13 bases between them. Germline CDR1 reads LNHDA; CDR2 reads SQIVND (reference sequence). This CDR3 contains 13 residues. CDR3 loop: CASTPGSGSPLHF. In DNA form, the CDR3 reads TGTGCCAGTACCCCAGGGAGTGGTTCACCCCTCCACTTT.

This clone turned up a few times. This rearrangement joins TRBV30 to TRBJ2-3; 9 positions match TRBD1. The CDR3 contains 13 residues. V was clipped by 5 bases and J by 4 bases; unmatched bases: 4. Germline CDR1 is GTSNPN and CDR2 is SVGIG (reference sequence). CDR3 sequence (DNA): TGTGCCTGGGCGGACAGGGGATCAGATACGCAGTATTTT. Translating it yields CAWADRGSDTQYF.

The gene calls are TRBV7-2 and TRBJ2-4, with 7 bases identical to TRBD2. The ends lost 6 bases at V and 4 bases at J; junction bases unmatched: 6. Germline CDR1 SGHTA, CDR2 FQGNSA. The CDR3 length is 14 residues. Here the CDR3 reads CASSPSGLKNIQYF. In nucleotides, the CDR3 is TGTGCCAGCAGTCCTAGCGGCCTGAAAAACATTCAGTACTTC.

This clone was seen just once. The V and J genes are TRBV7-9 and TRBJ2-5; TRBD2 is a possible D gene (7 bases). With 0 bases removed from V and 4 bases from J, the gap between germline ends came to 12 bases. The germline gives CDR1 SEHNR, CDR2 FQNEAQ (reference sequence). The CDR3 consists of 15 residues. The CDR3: CASSLAGGPPETQYF. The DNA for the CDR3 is TGTGCCAGCAGCTTAGCGGGGGGGCCTCCAGAGACCCAGTACTTC.

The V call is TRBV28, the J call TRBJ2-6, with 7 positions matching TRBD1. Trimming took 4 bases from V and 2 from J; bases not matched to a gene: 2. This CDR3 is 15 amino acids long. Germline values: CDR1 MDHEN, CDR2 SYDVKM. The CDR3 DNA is TGTGCCAGCAGTTCCCAGGGGGCTGGGGCCAACGTCCTGACTTTC. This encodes CASSSQGAGANVLTF.

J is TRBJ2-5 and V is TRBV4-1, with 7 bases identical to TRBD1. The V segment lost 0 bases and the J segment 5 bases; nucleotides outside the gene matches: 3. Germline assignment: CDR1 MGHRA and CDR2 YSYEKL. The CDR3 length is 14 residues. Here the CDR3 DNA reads TGCGCCAGCAGCCAAGAGGCACAGGGGGAGACCCAGTACTTC. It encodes CASSQEAQGETQYF.

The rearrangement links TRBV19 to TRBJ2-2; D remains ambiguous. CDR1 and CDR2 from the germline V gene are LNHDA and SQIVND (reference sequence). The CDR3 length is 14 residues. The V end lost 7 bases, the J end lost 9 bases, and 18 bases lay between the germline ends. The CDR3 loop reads CASTFPGGQRELFF. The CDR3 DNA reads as TGTGCCAGTACCTTTCCAGGTGGTCAAAGGGAGCTGTTTTTT.

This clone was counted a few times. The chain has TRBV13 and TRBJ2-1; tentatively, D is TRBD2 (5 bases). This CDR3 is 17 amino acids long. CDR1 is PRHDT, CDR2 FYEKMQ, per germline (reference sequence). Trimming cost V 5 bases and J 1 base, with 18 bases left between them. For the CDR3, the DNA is TGTGCCAGCAGCCTCGGAGGAAGGGAAGGGTCCTACAATGAGCAGTTCTTC. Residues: CASSLGGREGSYNEQFF.

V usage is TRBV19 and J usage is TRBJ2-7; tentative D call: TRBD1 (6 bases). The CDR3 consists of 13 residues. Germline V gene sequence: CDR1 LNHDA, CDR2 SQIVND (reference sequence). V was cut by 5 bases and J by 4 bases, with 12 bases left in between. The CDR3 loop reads CASSPGQLYEQYF. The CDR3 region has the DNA TGTGCCAGTAGTCCCGGACAGCTTTACGAGCAGTACTTC.

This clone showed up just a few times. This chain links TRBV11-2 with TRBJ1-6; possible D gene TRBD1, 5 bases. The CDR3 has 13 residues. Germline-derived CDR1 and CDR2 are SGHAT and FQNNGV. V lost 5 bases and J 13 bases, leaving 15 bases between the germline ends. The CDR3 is CASSLEGFAPLHF. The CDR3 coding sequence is TGTGCCAGCAGCCTGGAGGGGTTCGCGCCCCTCCACTTT. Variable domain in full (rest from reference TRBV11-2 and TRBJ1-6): EAGVAQSPRYKIIEKRQSVAFWCNPISGHATLYWYQQILGQGPKLLIQFQNNGVVDDSQLPKDRFSAERLKGVDSTLKIQPAKLEDSAVYLCASSLEGFAPLHFGNGTRLTVT.

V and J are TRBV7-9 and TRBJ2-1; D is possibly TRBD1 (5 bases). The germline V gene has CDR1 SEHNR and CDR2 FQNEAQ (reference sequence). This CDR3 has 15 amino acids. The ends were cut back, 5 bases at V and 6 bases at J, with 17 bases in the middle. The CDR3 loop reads CASSTGAGSANEQFF. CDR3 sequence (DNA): TGTGCCAGCAGCACAGGAGCAGGATCCGCCAATGAGCAGTTCTTC. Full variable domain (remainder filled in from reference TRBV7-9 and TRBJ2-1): DTGVSQNPRHKITKRGQNVTFRCDPISEHNRLYWYRQTLGQGPEFLTYFQNEAQLEKSRLLSDRFSAERPKGSFSTLEIQRTEQGDSAMYLCASSTGAGSANEQFFGPGTRLTVL.

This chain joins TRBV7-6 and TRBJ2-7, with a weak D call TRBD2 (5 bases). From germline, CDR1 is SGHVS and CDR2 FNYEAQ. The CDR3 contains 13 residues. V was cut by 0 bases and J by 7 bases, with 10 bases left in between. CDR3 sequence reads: CASSLARVREQYF. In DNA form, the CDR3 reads TGTGCCAGCAGCTTAGCGAGGGTGAGGGAGCAGTACTTC.

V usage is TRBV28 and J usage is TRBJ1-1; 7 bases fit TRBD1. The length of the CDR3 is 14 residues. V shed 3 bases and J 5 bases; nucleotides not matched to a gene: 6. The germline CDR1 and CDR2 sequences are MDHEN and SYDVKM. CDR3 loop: CASSFLQGQTEAFF. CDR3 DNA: TGTGCCAGCAGTTTCTTACAGGGGCAAACTGAAGCTTTCTTT.

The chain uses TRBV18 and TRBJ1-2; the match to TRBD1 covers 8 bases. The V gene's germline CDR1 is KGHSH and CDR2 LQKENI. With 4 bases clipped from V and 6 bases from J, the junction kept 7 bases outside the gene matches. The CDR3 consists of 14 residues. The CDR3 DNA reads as TGTGCCAGCTCACAGGACAGGGTTCGAGATGGCTACACCTTC. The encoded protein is CASSQDRVRDGYTF.

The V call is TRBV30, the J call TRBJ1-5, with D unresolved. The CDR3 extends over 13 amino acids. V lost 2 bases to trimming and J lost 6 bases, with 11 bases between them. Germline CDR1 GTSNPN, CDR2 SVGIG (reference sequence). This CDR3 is CAWSRLIGQPQHF. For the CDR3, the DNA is TGTGCCTGGAGTAGGTTAATAGGTCAGCCCCAGCATTTT.

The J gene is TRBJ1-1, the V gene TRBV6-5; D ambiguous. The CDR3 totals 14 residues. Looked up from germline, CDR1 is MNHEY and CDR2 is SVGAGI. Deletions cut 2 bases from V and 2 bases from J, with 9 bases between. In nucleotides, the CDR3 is TGTGCCAGCAGTTACAGCATGACCAACACTGAAGCTTTCTTT. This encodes CASSYSMTNTEAFF.

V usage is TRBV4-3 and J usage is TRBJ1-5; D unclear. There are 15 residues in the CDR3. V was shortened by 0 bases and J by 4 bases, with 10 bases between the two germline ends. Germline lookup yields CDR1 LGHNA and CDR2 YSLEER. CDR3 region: CASSQDLSANQPQHF. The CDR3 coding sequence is TGCGCCAGCAGCCAAGATCTATCAGCGAATCAGCCCCAGCATTTT.

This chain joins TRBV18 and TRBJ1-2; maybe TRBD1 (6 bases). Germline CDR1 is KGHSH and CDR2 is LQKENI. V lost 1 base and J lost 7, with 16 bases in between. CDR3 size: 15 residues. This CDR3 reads CASSPLSQGRGGYTF. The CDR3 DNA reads TGTGCCAGCTCACCACTCTCACAGGGACGGGGTGGCTACACCTTC.

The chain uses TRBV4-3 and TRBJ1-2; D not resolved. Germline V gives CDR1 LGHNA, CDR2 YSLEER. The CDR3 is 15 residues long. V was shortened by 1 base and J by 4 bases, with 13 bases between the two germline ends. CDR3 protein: CASSQVFPGGYGYTF. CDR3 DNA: TGCGCCAGCAGCCAAGTGTTCCCAGGAGGCTATGGCTACACCTTC.

The CDR3 loop reads CAIRAGSTGSTEAFF. CDR3 sequence (DNA): TGCGCCATCCGGGCGGGCTCGACGGGAAGCACTGAAGCTTTCTTT. The chain carries TRBV10-2 and TRBJ1-1, with D unclear. The CDR3 consists of 15 residues. Germline V gene sequence: CDR1 WSHSY, CDR2 SAAADI. V was cut by 10 bases and J by 4 bases, with 22 bases left in between.

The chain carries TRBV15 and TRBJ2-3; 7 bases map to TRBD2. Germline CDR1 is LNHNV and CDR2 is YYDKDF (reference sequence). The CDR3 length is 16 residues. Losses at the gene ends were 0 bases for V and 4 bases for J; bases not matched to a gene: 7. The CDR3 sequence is CATSRDRAGVSDTQYF. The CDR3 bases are TGTGCCACCAGCAGAGATAGGGCGGGGGTATCAGATACGCAGTATTTT.

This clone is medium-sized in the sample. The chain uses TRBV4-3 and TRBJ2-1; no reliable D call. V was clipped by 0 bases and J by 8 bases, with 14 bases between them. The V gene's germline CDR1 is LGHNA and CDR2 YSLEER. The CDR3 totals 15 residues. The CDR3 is CASSQDRQGYDEQFF. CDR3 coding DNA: TGCGCCAGCAGCCAAGACCGTCAAGGTTACGATGAGCAGTTCTTC.

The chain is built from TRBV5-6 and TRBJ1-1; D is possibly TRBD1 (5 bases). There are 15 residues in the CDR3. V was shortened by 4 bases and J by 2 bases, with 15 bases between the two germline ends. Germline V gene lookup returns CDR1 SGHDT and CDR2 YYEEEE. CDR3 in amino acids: CASSARQRLNTEAFF. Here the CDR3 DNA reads TGTGCCAGCAGCGCTAGACAGAGACTTAACACTGAAGCTTTCTTT. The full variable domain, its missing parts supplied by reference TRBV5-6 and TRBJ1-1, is DAGVTQSPTHLIKTRGQQVTLRCSPKSGHDTVSWYQQALGQGPQFIFQYYEEEERQRGNFPDRFSGHQFPNYSSELNVNALLLGDSALYLCASSARQRLNTEAFFGQGTRLTVV.

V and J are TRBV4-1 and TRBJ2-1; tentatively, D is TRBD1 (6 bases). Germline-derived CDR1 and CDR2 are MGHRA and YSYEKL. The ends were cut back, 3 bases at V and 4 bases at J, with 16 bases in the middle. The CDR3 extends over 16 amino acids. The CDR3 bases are TGCGCCAGCAGCCACGCCACCGGGACACATTACAATGAGCAGTTCTTC. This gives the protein CASSHATGTHYNEQFF.

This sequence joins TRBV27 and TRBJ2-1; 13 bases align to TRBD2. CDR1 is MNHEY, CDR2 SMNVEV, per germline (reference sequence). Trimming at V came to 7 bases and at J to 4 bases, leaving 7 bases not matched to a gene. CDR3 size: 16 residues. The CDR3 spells CASILLAGGAYNEQFF. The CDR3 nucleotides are TGTGCCAGCATCCTACTAGCGGGGGGGGCATACAATGAGCAGTTCTTC.

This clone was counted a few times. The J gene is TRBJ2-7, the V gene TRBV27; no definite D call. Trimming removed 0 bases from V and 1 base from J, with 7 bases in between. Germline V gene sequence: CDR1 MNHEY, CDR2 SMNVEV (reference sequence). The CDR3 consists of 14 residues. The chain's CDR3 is CASSLSNPSYEQYF. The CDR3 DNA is TGTGCCAGCAGTTTATCGAACCCATCCTACGAGCAGTACTTC.